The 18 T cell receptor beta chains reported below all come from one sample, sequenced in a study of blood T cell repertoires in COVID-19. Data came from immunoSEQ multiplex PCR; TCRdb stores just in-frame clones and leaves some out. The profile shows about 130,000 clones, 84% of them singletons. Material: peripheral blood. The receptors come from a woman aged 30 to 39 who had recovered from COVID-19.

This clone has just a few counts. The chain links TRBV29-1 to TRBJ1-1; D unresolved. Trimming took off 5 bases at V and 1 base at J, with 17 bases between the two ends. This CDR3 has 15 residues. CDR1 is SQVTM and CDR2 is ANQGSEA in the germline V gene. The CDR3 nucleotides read TGCAGCGTTAGGGAGGCAGGAAAAAGGAACACTGAAGCTTTCTTT. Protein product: CSVREAGKRNTEAFF.

The DNA for the CDR3 is TGTGCCTGGAACCGGGACAGGGTCTCCTACGAGCAGTACTTC. This encodes CAWNRDRVSYEQYF. The rearrangement links TRBV30 to TRBJ2-7; TRBD1 matches 9 bases. The CDR3 extends over 14 amino acids. Germline-derived CDR1 and CDR2 are GTSNPN and SVGIG (reference sequence). Germline trimming cut 4 bases from V and 0 bases from J; bases unmatched to any gene: 4.

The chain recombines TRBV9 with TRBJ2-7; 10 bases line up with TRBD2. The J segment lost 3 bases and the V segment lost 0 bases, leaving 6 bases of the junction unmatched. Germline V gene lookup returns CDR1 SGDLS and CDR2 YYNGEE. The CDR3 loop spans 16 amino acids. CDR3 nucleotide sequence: TGTGCCAGCAGCGTAGGACTGACTAGCGGGTTCTACGAGCAGTACTTC. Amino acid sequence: CASSVGLTSGFYEQYF.

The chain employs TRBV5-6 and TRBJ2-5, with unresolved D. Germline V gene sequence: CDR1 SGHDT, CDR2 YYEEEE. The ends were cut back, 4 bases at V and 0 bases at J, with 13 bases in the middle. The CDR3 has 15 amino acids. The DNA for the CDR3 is TGTGCCAGCAGCCCCTGGGCCTCCTACCAAGAGACCCAGTACTTC. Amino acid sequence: CASSPWASYQETQYF.

The CDR3: CASSLRPSGESYEQYF. The CDR3 DNA reads as TGCGCCAGCAGCTTGCGCCCTAGCGGGGAGTCCTACGAGCAGTACTTC. V usage is TRBV5-1 and J usage is TRBJ2-7; 9 bases match TRBD2. V lost 1 base and J lost 1; bases outside the gene matches: 6. This CDR3 has 16 residues. Germline V gene sequence: CDR1 SGHRS, CDR2 YFSETQ.

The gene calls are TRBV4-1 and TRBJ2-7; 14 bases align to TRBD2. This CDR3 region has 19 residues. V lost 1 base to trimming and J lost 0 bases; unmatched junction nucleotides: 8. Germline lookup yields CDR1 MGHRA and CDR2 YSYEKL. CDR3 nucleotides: TGCGCCAGCAGCCAAGCCGGGACTAGCGGGAGTCCCCTCTCCTACGAGCAGTACTTC. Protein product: CASSQAGTSGSPLSYEQYF.

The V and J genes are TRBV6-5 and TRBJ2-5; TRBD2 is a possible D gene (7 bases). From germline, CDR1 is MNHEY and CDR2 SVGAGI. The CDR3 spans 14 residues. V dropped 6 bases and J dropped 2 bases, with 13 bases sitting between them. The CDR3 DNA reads TGTGCCAGCAGAGTCGGGGGGCAGCAAGAGACCCAGTACTTC. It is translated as CASRVGGQQETQYF.

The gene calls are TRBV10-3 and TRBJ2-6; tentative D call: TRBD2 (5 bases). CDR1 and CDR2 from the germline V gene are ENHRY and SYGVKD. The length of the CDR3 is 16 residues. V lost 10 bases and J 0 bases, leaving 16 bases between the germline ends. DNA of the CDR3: TGTGCCACCCGGGGTAGCGCCGACTCTGGGGCCAACGTCCTGACTTTC. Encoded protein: CATRGSADSGANVLTF.

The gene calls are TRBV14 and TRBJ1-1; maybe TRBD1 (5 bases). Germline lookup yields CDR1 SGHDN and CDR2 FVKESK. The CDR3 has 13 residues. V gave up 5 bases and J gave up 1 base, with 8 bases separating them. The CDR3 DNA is TGTGCCAGCAGCGTACAGGAGAACACTGAAGCTTTCTTT. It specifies CASSVQENTEAFF.

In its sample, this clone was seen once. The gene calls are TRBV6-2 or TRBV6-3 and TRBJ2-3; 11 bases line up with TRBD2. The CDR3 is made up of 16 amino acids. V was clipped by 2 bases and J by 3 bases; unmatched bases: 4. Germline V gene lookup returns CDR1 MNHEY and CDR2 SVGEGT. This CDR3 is CASSYALAGATDTQYF. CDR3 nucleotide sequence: TGTGCCAGCAGTTACGCACTAGCGGGGGCTACAGATACGCAGTATTTT.

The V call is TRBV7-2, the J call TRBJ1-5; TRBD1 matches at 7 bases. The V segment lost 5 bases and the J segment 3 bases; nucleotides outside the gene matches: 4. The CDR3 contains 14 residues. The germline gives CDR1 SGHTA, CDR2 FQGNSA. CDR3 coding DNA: TGTGCCAGCAGCGGACAGGCCACCAATCAGCCCCAGCATTTT. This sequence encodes CASSGQATNQPQHF.

CDR3 in DNA: TGTGCCAGCAGCAAAGATGTGGGACATCGCACCGGGGAGCTGTTTTTT. Residues: CASSKDVGHRTGELFF. The chain uses TRBV21-1 and TRBJ2-2; the listed D gene, TRBD1, was not tested against the DNA. TRBV21-1 is listed as a pseudogene. This CDR3 is built from 16 residues.

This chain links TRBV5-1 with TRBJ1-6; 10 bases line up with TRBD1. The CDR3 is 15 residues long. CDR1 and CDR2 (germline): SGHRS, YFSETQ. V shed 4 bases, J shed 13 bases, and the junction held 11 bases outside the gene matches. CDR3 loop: CASSPGTGALQPLHF. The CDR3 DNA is TGCGCCAGCAGCCCAGGGACAGGGGCCCTTCAGCCCCTCCACTTT.

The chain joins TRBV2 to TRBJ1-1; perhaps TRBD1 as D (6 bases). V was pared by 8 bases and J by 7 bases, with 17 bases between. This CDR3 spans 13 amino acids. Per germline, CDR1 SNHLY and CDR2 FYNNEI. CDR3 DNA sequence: TGTGCCAGCGGCCTTACAGGGTCCTTTGAAGCTTTCTTT. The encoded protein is CASGLTGSFEAFF.

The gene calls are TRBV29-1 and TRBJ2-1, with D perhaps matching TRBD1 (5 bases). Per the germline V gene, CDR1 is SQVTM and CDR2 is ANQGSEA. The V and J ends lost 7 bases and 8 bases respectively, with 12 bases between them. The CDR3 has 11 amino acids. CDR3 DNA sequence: TGCAGCGCTGATCGCAGGGATGAGCAGTTCTTC. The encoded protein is CSADRRDEQFF.

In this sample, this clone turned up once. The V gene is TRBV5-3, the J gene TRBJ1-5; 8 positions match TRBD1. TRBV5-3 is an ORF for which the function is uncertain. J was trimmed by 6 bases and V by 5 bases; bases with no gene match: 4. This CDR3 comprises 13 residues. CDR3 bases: TGTGCCAGAAGTAGACAGGGGTGTCAGCCCCAGCATTTT. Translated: CARSRQGCQPQHF.

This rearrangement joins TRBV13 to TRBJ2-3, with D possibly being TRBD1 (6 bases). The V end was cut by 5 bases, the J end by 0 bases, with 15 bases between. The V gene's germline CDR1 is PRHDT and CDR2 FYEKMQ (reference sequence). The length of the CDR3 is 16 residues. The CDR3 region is CASSDRGGSSTDTQYF. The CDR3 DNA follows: TGTGCCAGCAGCGACCGAGGGGGATCTAGCACAGATACGCAGTATTTT.

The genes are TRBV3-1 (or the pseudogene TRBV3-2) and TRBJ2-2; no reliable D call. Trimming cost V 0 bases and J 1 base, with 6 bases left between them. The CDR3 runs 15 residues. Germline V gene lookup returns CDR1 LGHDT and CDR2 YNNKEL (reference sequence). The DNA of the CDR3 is TGTGCCAGCAGCCAAGATCAGGAGAACACCGGGGAGCTGTTTTTT. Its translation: CASSQDQENTGELFF.